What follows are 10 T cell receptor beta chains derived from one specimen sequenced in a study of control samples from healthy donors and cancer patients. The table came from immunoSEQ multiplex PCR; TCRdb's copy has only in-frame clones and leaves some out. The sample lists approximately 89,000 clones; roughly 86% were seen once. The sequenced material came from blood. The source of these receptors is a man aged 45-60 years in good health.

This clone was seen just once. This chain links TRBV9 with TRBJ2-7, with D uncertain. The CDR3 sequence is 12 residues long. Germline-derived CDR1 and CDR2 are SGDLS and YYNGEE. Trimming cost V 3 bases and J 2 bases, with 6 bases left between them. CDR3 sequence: CASSAITYEQYF. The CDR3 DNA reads TGTGCCAGCAGCGCGATTACCTACGAGCAGTACTTC.

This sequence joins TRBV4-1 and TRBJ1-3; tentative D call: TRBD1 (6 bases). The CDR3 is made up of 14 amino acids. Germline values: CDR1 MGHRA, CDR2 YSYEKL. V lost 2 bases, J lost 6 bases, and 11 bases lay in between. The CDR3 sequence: CASSQTGIENTIYF. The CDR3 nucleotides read TGCGCCAGCAGCCAAACAGGGATAGAAAACACCATATATTTT.

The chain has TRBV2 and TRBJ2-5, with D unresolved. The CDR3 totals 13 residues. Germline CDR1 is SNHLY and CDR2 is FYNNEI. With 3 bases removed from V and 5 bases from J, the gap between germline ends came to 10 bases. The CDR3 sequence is CASSDRSVETQYF. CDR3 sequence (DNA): TGTGCCAGCAGTGATAGGTCGGTTGAGACCCAGTACTTC. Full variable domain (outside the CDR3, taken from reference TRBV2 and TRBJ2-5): EPEVTQTPSHQVTQMGQEVILRCVPISNHLYFYWYRQILGQKVEFLVSFYNNEISEKSEIFDDQFSVERPDGSNFTLKIRSTKLEDSAMYFCASSDRSVETQYFGPGTRLLVL.

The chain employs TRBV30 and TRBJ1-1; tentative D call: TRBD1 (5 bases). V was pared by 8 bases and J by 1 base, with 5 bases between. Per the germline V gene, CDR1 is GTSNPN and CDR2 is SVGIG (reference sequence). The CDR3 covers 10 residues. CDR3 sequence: CAGGNTEAFF. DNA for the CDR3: TGTGCCGGGGGGAACACTGAAGCTTTCTTT.

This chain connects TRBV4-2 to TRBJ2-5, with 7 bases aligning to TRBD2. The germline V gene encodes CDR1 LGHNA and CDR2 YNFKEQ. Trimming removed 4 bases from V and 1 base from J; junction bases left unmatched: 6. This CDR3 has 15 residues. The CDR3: CASSRNPSGQETQYF. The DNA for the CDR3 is TGTGCCAGCAGCCGGAACCCTAGCGGCCAAGAGACCCAGTACTTC.

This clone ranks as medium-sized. DNA of the CDR3: TGTGCCAGCAGCTTAGACCGGGACTTTACTCAGTTCTTC. This codes for CASSLDRDFTQFF. V is TRBV5-4 and J is TRBJ2-1, with D perhaps matching TRBD2 (6 bases). The CDR3 loop spans 13 amino acids. The V and J ends lost 2 bases and 13 bases respectively, with 16 bases between them. Germline V CDR1 and CDR2: SGHNT, YYREEE (reference sequence).

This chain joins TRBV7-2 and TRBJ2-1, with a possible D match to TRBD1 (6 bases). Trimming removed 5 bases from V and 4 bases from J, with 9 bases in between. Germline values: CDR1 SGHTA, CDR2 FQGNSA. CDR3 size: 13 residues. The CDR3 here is CASSIQGYNEQFF. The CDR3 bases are TGTGCCAGCAGCATACAGGGATACAATGAGCAGTTCTTC.

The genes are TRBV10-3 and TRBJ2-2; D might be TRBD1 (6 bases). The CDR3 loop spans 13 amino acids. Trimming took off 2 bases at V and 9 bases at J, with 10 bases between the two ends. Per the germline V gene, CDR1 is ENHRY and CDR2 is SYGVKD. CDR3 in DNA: TGTGCCATCAGTGAGGCAGGGGACCGGGAGCTGTTTTTT. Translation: CAISEAGDRELFF.

CDR3 DNA sequence: TGTGCCGGAGGTACCGGGACAGGGGGTATCACCGGGGAGCTGTTTTTT. Translation gives CAGGTGTGGITGELFF. The genes are TRBV19 and TRBJ2-2; 11 nucleotides match TRBD1. The germline V gene encodes CDR1 LNHDA and CDR2 SQIVND (reference sequence). This CDR3 comprises 16 residues. V shed 11 bases and J 4 bases; nucleotides not matched to a gene: 12.

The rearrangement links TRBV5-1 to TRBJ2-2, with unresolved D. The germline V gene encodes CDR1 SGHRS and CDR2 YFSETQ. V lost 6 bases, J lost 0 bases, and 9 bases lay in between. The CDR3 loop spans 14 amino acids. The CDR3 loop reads CASTSTSNTGELFF. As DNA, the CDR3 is TGCGCCAGCACCAGCACTTCGAACACCGGGGAGCTGTTTTTT.